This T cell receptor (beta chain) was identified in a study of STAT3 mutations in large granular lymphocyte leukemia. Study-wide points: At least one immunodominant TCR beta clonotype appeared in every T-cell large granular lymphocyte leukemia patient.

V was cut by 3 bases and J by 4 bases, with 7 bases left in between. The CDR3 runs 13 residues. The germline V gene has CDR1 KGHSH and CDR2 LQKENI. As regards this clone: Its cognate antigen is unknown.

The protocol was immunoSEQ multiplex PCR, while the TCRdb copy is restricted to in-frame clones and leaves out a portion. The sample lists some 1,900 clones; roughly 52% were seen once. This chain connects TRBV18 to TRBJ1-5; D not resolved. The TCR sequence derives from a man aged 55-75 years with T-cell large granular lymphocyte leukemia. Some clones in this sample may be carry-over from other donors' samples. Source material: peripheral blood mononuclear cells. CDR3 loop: CASSPVENQPQHF. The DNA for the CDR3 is TGTGCCAGCTCACCGGTAGAGAATCAGCCCCAGCATTTT. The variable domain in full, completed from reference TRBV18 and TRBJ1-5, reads NAGVMQNPRHLVRRRGQEARLRCSPMKGHSHVYWYRQLPEEGLKFMVYLQKENIIDESGMPKERFSAEFPKEGPSILRIQQVVRGDSAAYFCASSPVENQPQHFGDGTRLSIL.